This section outlines one T cell receptor (beta chain) sequence together with its context. Deep-level assay runs were performed. Here immunoSEQ multiplex PCR was the method, and the copy in TCRdb shows in-frame clones only, minus some. Of some 2,000,000 clones in the sample, 95% were seen once. The sample originates from a study of shared clonotypes between healthy human individuals. V lost 2 bases to trimming and J lost 3 bases, with 11 bases between them. Germline V gene data show CDR1 as SGHRS and CDR2 as YFSETQ. The CDR3 runs to 14 residues. The rearrangement links TRBV5-1 to TRBJ2-5; D not resolved. Sequencing was performed on naive CD4+ T cells sorted from blood. Subset in this sample: CD45RA+ positively selected. The receptor's source is a man between 18 and 29 years old in good health. DNA of the CDR3: TGCGCCAGCAGCTTATCAGAACCGAAAGAGACCCAGTACTTC. This encodes CASSLSEPKETQYF.